This T cell receptor beta chain is drawn from a study of blood T cells in healthy people across ages. Notes on the study in general: Compared with aged donors, long-lived donors showed fewer expanded clones, suggesting selection. Age showed a roughly linear inverse relationship with TCR beta diversity per million T cells.

The V end lost 6 bases, the J end lost 0 bases, and 15 bases lay between the germline ends. Germline values: CDR1 LGHDT, CDR2 YNNKEL (reference sequence). The CDR3 has 15 residues. Primed by a sample-barcoded 5' primer and a J-beta primer mix, a second PCR proceeded for about 6 to 12 cycles. CDR3-containing paired-end reads numbered at least 2.5 million in each sample. TCRdb redid the calling of the 5' RACE reads with MiXCR, one entry per CDR3 protein. The table has around 1,800,000 distinct CDR3 sequences, 35% to 50% seen once. A note on this clonotype: Its antigen is currently unknown.

The V call is TRBV3-1, the J call TRBJ2-7, with a weak D call TRBD2 (5 bases). Sequencing used blood. This receptor was identified in a human donor in good health. The CDR3 DNA follows: TGTGCCAGCAGGCAAACTGTCGGGGACTCCTACGAGCAGTACTTC. Its translation is CASRQTVGDSYEQYF.